The 2 T cell receptor beta chains given below trace back to one sample, sequenced in a study of shared clonotypes between healthy human individuals. Assay used: immunoSEQ multiplex PCR; TCRdb lists only in-frame clones, some missing. The sample comprises 1 million to 1.3 million clones, roughly 74% of which are singletons, and more than 0.55% rests with the top ten. The sequenced sample was memory CD4+ T cells from PBMCs. The subset here: CD45RA-negative fraction. The receptors come from a man younger than 35 in good health. Some clones in this sample may be carry-over from other donors' samples.

The V gene is TRBV23-1, the J gene TRBJ2-3, with 8 bases identical to TRBD2. TRBV23-1 belongs to the ORF category, with a function that is uncertain. This CDR3 has 19 residues. Germline trimming cut 5 bases from V and 3 bases from J; bases unmatched to any gene: 19. The CDR3 protein is CASSTLGLVVPVPTDTQYF. The CDR3, as DNA: TGCGCCAGCAGTACATTGGGACTAGTAGTCCCGGTACCTACAGATACGCAGTATTTT.

This chain joins TRBV9 and TRBJ1-1; 11 bases match TRBD1. The V gene end was trimmed by 4 bases and the J gene end by 4 bases; junction bases not matched to a gene: 3. The CDR3 covers 14 residues. Germline V lookup: CDR1 SGDLS, CDR2 YYNGEE. The CDR3 region is CASSFGTGGTEAFF. DNA of the CDR3: TGTGCCAGCAGCTTCGGGACAGGGGGCACTGAAGCTTTCTTT.